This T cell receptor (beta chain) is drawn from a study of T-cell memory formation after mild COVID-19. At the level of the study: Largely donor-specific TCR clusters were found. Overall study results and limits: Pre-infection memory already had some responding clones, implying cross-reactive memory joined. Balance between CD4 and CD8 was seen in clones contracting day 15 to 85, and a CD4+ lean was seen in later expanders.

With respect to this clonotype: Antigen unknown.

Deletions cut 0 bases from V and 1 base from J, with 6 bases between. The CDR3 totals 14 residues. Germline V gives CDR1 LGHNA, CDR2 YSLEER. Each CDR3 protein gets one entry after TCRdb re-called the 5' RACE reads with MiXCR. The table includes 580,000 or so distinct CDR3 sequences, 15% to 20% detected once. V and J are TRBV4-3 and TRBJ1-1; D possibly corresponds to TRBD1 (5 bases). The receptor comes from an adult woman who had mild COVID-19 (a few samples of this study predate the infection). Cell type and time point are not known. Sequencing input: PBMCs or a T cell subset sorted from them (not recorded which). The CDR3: CASSQETENTEAFF. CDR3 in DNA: TGCGCCAGCAGCCAAGAGACAGAGAACACTGAAGCTTTCTTT.